What follows are 15 T cell receptor beta chains derived from one specimen sequenced in a study of blood T cell repertoires in COVID-19. This table comes from immunoSEQ multiplex PCR, and its TCRdb copy is limited to in-frame clones, with some not included. Here the sample spans approximately 90,000 clones, nearly 90% being singletons. What was sequenced was peripheral blood. Every receptor here comes from a man aged 50 to 59 with acute or convalescent COVID-19.

The gene calls are TRBV28 and TRBJ1-5; 7 bases align to TRBD1. This CDR3 contains 15 residues. Germline V gene sequence: CDR1 MDHEN, CDR2 SYDVKM. V dropped 4 bases and J dropped 0; count of bases not matched to a gene: 3. The CDR3 is CASSWTGHSNQPQHF. CDR3 nucleotides: TGTGCCAGCAGTTGGACAGGACATAGCAATCAGCCCCAGCATTTT.

The CDR3 region is CASAQGGQGNNEQFF. Here the CDR3 DNA reads TGCGCCAGCGCCCAGGGGGGACAGGGGAACAATGAGCAGTTCTTC. The chain combines TRBV5-1 with TRBJ2-1; 10 bases are shared with TRBD1. J lost 5 bases, V lost 7 bases, and 9 bases had no gene match. Germline V gene lookup returns CDR1 SGHRS and CDR2 YFSETQ. This CDR3 is 15 amino acids long.

The chain combines TRBV7-8 with TRBJ2-7; D perhaps matches TRBD2 (7 bases). V lost 0 bases to trimming and J lost 3 bases, with 9 bases between them. The CDR3 is 14 residues long. Germline CDR1 SGHVS, CDR2 FQNEAQ. CDR3 in amino acids: CASSLAGGHYEQYF. CDR3 nucleotides: TGTGCCAGCAGCTTAGCGGGGGGGCACTACGAGCAGTACTTC.

The gene calls are TRBV28 and TRBJ2-1; no clear D gene. The CDR3 is 13 amino acids. In germline, CDR1 is MDHEN, CDR2 SYDVKM. The germline V and J ends were trimmed by 1 base and 6 bases, with 7 bases remaining between them. The CDR3 nucleotides are TGTGCCAGCAGTTTATTGGTGGCCAATGAGCAGTTCTTC. Translation gives CASSLLVANEQFF.

The J gene is TRBJ1-1, the V gene TRBV12-5; TRBD1 matches at 8 bases. With 6 bases clipped from V and 5 bases from J, the junction kept 8 bases outside the gene matches. Looked up from germline, CDR1 is LGHNT and CDR2 is FRNRAP. There are 14 residues in the CDR3. CDR3 residues: CASGRQGAVTEAFF. CDR3 coding DNA: TGTGCTAGTGGCCGGCAGGGGGCCGTTACTGAAGCTTTCTTT. The full variable domain, rest sourced from reference TRBV12-5 and TRBJ1-1, is DARVTQTPRHKVTEMGQEVTMRCQPILGHNTVFWYRQTMMQGLELLAYFRNRAPLDDSGMPKDRFSAEMPDATLATLKIQPSEPRDSAVYFCASGRQGAVTEAFFGQGTRLTVV.

The table lists this clone with a count of one. The J gene is TRBJ1-6, the V gene TRBV19, with 7 bases lining up with TRBD1. The CDR3 has 15 residues. Germline assignment: CDR1 LNHDA and CDR2 SQIVND (reference sequence). V gave up 7 bases and J gave up 8 bases; unmatched junction bases: 11. CDR3 in amino acids: CASNPRQGQDSPLHF. As DNA, the CDR3 is TGTGCCAGTAACCCTCGACAGGGTCAGGATTCACCCCTCCACTTT.

This clone has just one count. CDR3 amino acids: CASSLVQGATGELFF. DNA of the CDR3: TGTGCCAGCAGCTTGGTACAGGGGGCGACCGGGGAGCTGTTTTTT. This sequence joins TRBV5-8 and TRBJ2-2, with TRBD1 matching 9 bases. Trimming took 0 bases from V and 5 from J; bases not matched to a gene: 2. Germline values: CDR1 SGHTS, CDR2 YDEGEE. CDR3 length: 15 residues.

The count of this clone is one. The chain recombines TRBV5-1 with TRBJ1-2, with 10 bases fitting TRBD1. V shed 4 bases and J 4 bases; nucleotides not matched to a gene: 10. In germline, CDR1 is SGHRS, CDR2 YFSETQ. The CDR3 totals 16 residues. As DNA, the CDR3 is TGCGCCAGCAGCCCAGGGGACAGGGGTGGAGGCTATGGCTACACCTTC. Its translation: CASSPGDRGGGYGYTF.

This clone has just a few counts. The chain employs TRBV19 and TRBJ1-5; D unclear. V lost 3 bases and J lost 4, with 16 bases in between. This CDR3 has 16 residues. Germline V lookup: CDR1 LNHDA, CDR2 SQIVND (reference sequence). CDR3 coding DNA: TGTGCCAGTAGTATTCGGCCCGGGAGGGCGAATCAGCCCCAGCATTTT. Protein product: CASSIRPGRANQPQHF.

The chain links TRBV27 to TRBJ2-4, with D possibly being TRBD1 (5 bases). This CDR3 region has 14 residues. Between the trimmed V and J ends, which lost 0 bases and 7 bases, there was a span of 10 bases. The germline V gene encodes CDR1 MNHEY and CDR2 SMNVEV (reference sequence). The CDR3 DNA reads TGTGCCAGCAGTTTATCGCCAGGGCGGAACATTCAGTACTTC. It encodes CASSLSPGRNIQYF.

V is TRBV15 and J is TRBJ2-5, with a tentative D call TRBD2 (5 bases). Trimming stripped 5 bases from V and 1 base from J, with 11 bases between. The germline V gene has CDR1 LNHNV and CDR2 YYDKDF (reference sequence). This CDR3 is 14 amino acids long. CDR3 sequence (DNA): TGTGCCACCAGCGGGTACCGGGGCCAAGAGACCCAGTACTTC. It is translated as CATSGYRGQETQYF. Supplemented by reference TRBV15 and TRBJ2-5, the full variable domain reads DAMVIQNPRYQVTQFGKPVTLSCSQTLNHNVMYWYQQKSSQAPKLLFHYYDKDFNNEADTPDNFQSRRPNTSFCFLDIRSPGLGDTAMYLCATSGYRGQETQYFGPGTRLLVL.

This rearrangement joins TRBV7-9 to TRBJ1-6, with 8 bases that match TRBD1. Germline values: CDR1 SEHNR, CDR2 FQNEAQ (reference sequence). V lost 4 bases, J lost 10 bases, and 6 bases stayed unmatched. This CDR3 comprises 14 residues. The CDR3 protein is CASSSSGTGSPLHF. The CDR3 DNA follows: TGTGCCAGCAGCTCGTCCGGGACAGGATCACCCCTCCACTTT.

This rearrangement joins TRBV28 to TRBJ1-5, with unresolved D. There are 14 residues in the CDR3. Germline loops: CDR1 MDHEN, CDR2 SYDVKM. Trimming took 6 bases from V and 6 from J, leaving 15 bases between them. CDR3 in DNA: TGTGCCAGCAGCCCTTACTCGAGCGGTCAGCCCCAGCATTTT. Translating gives CASSPYSSGQPQHF. Together with reference TRBV28 and TRBJ1-5, the CDR3 gives the full variable domain: DVKVTQSSRYLVKRTGEKVFLECVQDMDHENMFWYRQDPGLGLRLIYFSYDVKMKEKGDIPEGYSVSREKKERFSLILESASTNQTSMYLCASSPYSSGQPQHFGDGTRLSIL.

This chain joins TRBV5-1 and TRBJ2-4, with D possibly being TRBD1 (6 bases). V lost 0 bases and J lost 8, with 15 bases in between. CDR1 SGHRS and CDR2 YFSETQ come from the germline V gene. The CDR3 is 15 residues long. The CDR3 protein is CASSLADRREDIQYF. The CDR3 DNA reads as TGCGCCAGCAGCTTGGCCGACAGGAGAGAGGACATTCAGTACTTC.

This chain joins TRBV2 and TRBJ1-2, with 7 positions matching TRBD1. CDR3 size: 14 residues. Germline CDR1 SNHLY, CDR2 FYNNEI. The V segment lost 4 bases and the J segment 3 bases; nucleotides outside the gene matches: 5. In nucleotides, the CDR3 is TGTGCCAGCAGTGTCGGGACAGCTCACTATGGCTACACCTTC. Protein sequence: CASSVGTAHYGYTF. The variable domain in full, completed from reference TRBV2 and TRBJ1-2, reads EPEVTQTPSHQVTQMGQEVILRCVPISNHLYFYWYRQILGQKVEFLVSFYNNEISEKSEIFDDQFSVERPDGSNFTLKIRSTKLEDSAMYFCASSVGTAHYGYTFGSGTRLTVV.